Listed below are T cell receptor beta chains from one sample, sequenced in a study of molecular identifiers for immune sequencing clone quantification. MiXCR, run by TCRdb on the PCR reads, gives a single entry per CDR3 protein. Seen here are 250,000 to 400,000 distinct CDR3 sequences, about a fifth observed once, and the top ten hold approximately 0.84%. The sequenced sample consisted of naive CD8+ T cells from blood, with Jurkat cell RNA spiked in. The receptors shown here come from a human donor in good health. Some libraries in this study had Jurkat cell RNA spiked in. Each CDR3 is given with its conserved first and last residue.

v_gene,j_gene,CDR3aa
TRBV12-3/TRBV12-4,TRBJ2-7,CASSLARTDEQYF
TRBV13,TRBJ2-3,CASSRDAGATDTQYF
TRBV28,TRBJ2-5,CASRTRKHDREGETQYF
TRBV7-9,TRBJ2-7,CASSPGDSLYEQYF
TRBV19,TRBJ2-1,CASKDFAYNEQFF
TRBV20-1,TRBJ2-3,CSALQEDTQYF
TRBV5-1,TRBJ2-7,CASSRGAGDEQYF
TRBV30,TRBJ1-2,CAWDRDNYGYTF
TRBV6-6,TRBJ2-5,CASSLTSGPQETQYF
TRBV14,TRBJ2-4,CASSQKGLAKNIQYF
TRBV12-3/TRBV12-4,TRBJ1-1,CASSLTWTGNTEAFF
TRBV5-1,TRBJ2-1,CASSPAQGGLVNEQFF
TRBV12-3/TRBV12-4,TRBJ2-3,CASSLEQHTQNF
TRBV28,TRBJ2-3,CASSFPSSGRASDTQYF
TRBV5-1,TRBJ1-1,CASSLASVNTEAFF
TRBV25-1,TRBJ2-7,CASSDRGQGAYEQYF
TRBV6-2/TRBV6-3,TRBJ1-2,CASSYVRKNYGYTF
TRBV7-9,TRBJ2-5,CASSLVQVKETQYF
TRBV7-9,TRBJ2-5,CASSLGQDSYQETQYF
TRBV19,TRBJ2-3,CASSMRGSRTDTQYF
TRBV7-9,TRBJ1-5,CASSLAGQGIQPQHF
TRBV7-9,TRBJ2-1,CASGSGTLSNEQFF
TRBV20-1,TRBJ2-7,CSAREGQGFSYEQYF
TRBV6-5,TRBJ2-7,CASSYVEASVSYEQYF
TRBV4-1,TRBJ2-2,CASSQGTARAGELFF
TRBV29-1,TRBJ2-3,CSVDNRDPGTDTQYF